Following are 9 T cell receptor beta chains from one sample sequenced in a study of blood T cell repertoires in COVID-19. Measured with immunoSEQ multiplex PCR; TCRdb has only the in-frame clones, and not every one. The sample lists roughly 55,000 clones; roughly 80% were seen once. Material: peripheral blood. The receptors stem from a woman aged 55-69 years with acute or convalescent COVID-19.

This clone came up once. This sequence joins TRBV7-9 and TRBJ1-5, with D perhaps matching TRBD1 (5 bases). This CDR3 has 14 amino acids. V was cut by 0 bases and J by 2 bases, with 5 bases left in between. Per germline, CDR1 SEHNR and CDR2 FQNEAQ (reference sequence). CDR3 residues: CASSLAGGNQPQHF. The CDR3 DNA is TGTGCCAGCAGCTTAGCAGGGGGCAATCAGCCCCAGCATTTT.

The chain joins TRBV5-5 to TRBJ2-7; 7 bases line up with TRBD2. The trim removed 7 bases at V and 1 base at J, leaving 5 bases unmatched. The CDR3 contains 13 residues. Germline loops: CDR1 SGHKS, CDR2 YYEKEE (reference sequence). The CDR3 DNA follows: TGTGCCAGCCGGGGCGGGGGTTCCTACGAGCAGTACTTC. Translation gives CASRGGGSYEQYF.

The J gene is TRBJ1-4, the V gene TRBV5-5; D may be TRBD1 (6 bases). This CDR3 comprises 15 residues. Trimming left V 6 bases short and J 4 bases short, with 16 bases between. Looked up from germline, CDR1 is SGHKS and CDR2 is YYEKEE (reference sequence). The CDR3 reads CASTRSGTHNEKLFF. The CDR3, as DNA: TGTGCCAGCACCCGAAGCGGGACACATAATGAAAAACTGTTTTTT.

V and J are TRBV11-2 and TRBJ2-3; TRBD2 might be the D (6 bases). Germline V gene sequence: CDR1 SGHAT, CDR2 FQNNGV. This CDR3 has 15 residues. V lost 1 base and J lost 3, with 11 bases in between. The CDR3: CASSLVRGATDTQYF. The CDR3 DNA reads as TGTGCCAGCAGCTTAGTCCGCGGGGCGACAGATACGCAGTATTTT.

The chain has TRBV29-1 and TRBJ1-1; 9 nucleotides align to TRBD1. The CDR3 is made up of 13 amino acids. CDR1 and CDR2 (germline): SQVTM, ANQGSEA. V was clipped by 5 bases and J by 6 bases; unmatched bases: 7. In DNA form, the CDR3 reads TGCAGCGTTAAGACAGGGGGATTCCCTGAAGCTTTCTTT. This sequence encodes CSVKTGGFPEAFF.

As DNA, the CDR3 is TGTGCCAGCAGCAAAAGTCAGTCCTCTGAAGCTTTCTTT. It yields the protein CASSKSQSSEAFF. The rearrangement joins TRBV7-3 to TRBJ1-1; D call uncertain. The CDR3 is 13 residues long. Per germline, CDR1 SGHTA and CDR2 FQGTGA. Trimming removed 5 bases at V and 6 bases at J, with 13 bases between.

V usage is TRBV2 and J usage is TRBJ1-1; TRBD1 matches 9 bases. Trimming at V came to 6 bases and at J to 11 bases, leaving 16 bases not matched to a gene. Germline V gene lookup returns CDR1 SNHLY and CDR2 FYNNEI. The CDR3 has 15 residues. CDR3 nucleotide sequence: TGTGCCAGCAGAGATACCGGGACAGGGAAGCTGGTTGCTTTCTTT. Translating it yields CASRDTGTGKLVAFF.

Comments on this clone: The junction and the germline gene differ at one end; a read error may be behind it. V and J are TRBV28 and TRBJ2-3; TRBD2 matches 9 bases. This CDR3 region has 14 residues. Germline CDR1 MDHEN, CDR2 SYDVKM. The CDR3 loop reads CASILAGGTDTQYF. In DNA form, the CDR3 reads TGTGCCAGCATTTTAGCGGGGGGCACAGATACGCAGTATTTT.

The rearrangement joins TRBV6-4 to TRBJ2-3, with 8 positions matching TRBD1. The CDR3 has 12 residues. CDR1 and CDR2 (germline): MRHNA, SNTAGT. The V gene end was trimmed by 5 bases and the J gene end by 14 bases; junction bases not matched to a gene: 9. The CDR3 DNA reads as TGTGCCAGCAGTCCCGGACAGGGTTTATTGTATTTT. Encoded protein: CASSPGQGLLYF.